The next 11 T cell receptor beta chains were all read from a single sample in a study of T cell repertoires in cytomegalovirus infection. These receptors' targets are unknown. MiXCR, applied by TCRdb to the reads, yields one record per CDR3 protein. The table includes roughly 920,000 distinct CDR3 sequences, about a third detected once. Sequenced material: cultured CD8+ T cells from PBMCs, taken from culture after CMV antigen stimulation. The receptors here all came from a human donor in good health (CMV status not recorded). Some clones in this sample may be carry-over from other donors' samples.

The chain combines TRBV20-1 with TRBJ2-2, with unresolved D. The CDR3 consists of 12 residues. Germline values: CDR1 DFQATT, CDR2 SNEGSKA (reference sequence). Trimming removed 2 bases at V and 4 bases at J, with 5 bases between. The CDR3: CSARTGTGELFF. The CDR3 DNA follows: TGCAGTGCTAGAACGGGCACCGGGGAGCTGTTTTTT.

For the CDR3, the DNA is TGTGCCAGCAGCTTGACGGGGCAGGGGAACACCGGGGAGCTGTTTTTT. Protein: CASSLTGQGNTGELFF. J is TRBJ2-2 and V is TRBV5-8, with D tentatively TRBD1 or TRBD2 (5 bases each). CDR1 and CDR2 from the germline V gene are SGHTS and YDEGEE. This CDR3 is built from 16 residues. V dropped 1 base and J dropped 1 base, with 11 bases sitting between them.

This chain connects TRBV10-3 to TRBJ2-7, with 7 bases that match TRBD1. V was clipped by 3 bases and J by 5 bases; unmatched bases: 10. Germline loops: CDR1 ENHRY, CDR2 SYGVKD. This CDR3 is 15 amino acids long. CDR3 amino acids: CAISDLRDRLHEQYF. CDR3 coding DNA: TGTGCCATCAGTGACCTCCGGGACAGATTACACGAGCAGTACTTC.

The chain joins TRBV7-9 to TRBJ2-5; tentatively, D is TRBD2 (5 bases). Deletions cut 10 bases from V and 2 bases from J, with 14 bases between. The CDR3 has 13 amino acids. Germline V gene sequence: CDR1 SEHNR, CDR2 FQNEAQ (reference sequence). CDR3 sequence (DNA): TGTGCCATCCCCCTGGGAGTTCAAGAGACCCAGTACTTC. It is translated as CAIPLGVQETQYF.

This sequence joins TRBV6-2 or TRBV6-3 and TRBJ2-2, with TRBD1 as a possible D gene (5 bases). This CDR3 region has 15 residues. In germline, CDR1 is MNHEY, CDR2 SVGEGT. V was trimmed by 5 bases and J by 5 bases, leaving 15 bases between them. The chain's CDR3 is CASSHYQGLTGELFF. The CDR3 bases are TGTGCCAGCAGTCACTACCAGGGCTTAACCGGGGAGCTGTTTTTT.

The chain couples TRBV2 to TRBJ1-6; D unresolved. The V gene lost 5 bases and the J gene lost 6 bases, with 20 bases spanning the gap. Germline loops: CDR1 SNHLY, CDR2 FYNNEI. The CDR3 sequence is 17 residues long. The CDR3 sequence is CASSLYRVLKSNSPLHF. CDR3 DNA sequence: TGTGCCAGCAGTCTCTACCGGGTCCTAAAGAGTAATTCACCCCTCCACTTT.

The V and J genes are TRBV5-4 and TRBJ1-2; a weak D match, TRBD1 (5 bases). V dropped 7 bases and J dropped 8 bases, with 15 bases sitting between them. This CDR3 comprises 12 residues. The germline CDR1 and CDR2 sequences are SGHNT and YYREEE (reference sequence). CDR3 coding DNA: TGTGCCAGCTTTGCGGGGGGTCTAGGCTACACCTTC. Translating gives CASFAGGLGYTF.

This chain links TRBV7-6 with TRBJ2-6; possible D gene TRBD2, 6 bases. V lost 3 bases and J lost 4, with 19 bases in between. The germline gives CDR1 SGHVS, CDR2 FNYEAQ. This CDR3 is built from 18 residues. The CDR3 spells CASSLVDWGERGANVLTF. The CDR3 DNA reads TGTGCCAGCAGCTTGGTGGACTGGGGGGAGAGGGGGGCCAACGTCCTGACTTTC.

This rearrangement joins TRBV7-6 to TRBJ2-2, with D possibly matching TRBD2 (7 bases). Germline V lookup: CDR1 SGHVS, CDR2 FNYEAQ. The CDR3 runs to 17 residues. Trimming pared 5 bases from V and 5 bases from J, leaving 21 bases between. DNA for the CDR3: TGTGCCAGCAGCAGCGTAGGGGGGGCACCTGGGACCGGGGAGCTGTTTTTT. Its translation: CASSSVGGAPGTGELFF.

V is TRBV2 and J is TRBJ2-7; tentative D call: TRBD1 (6 bases). CDR1 SNHLY and CDR2 FYNNEI come from the germline V gene. V lost 10 bases and J lost 4, with 17 bases in between. The CDR3 is 13 residues long. The CDR3 sequence is CATLPGQTYEQYF. CDR3 in DNA: TGTGCCACTTTACCGGGACAAACTTACGAGCAGTACTTC. The full variable domain, its missing parts supplied by reference TRBV2 and TRBJ2-7, is EPEVTQTPSHQVTQMGQEVILRCVPISNHLYFYWYRQILGQKVEFLVSFYNNEISEKSEIFDDQFSVERPDGSNFTLKIRSTKLEDSAMYFCATLPGQTYEQYFGPGTRLTVT.

The rearrangement links TRBV12-3 or TRBV12-4 to TRBJ1-2, with D possibly being TRBD1 (5 bases). Trimming left V 11 bases short and J 4 bases short, with 17 bases between. This CDR3 has 13 residues. Here the CDR3 DNA reads TGTGCCGGCATGGGAGGGGCACGCTATGGCTACACCTTC. Amino acid sequence: CAGMGGARYGYTF.